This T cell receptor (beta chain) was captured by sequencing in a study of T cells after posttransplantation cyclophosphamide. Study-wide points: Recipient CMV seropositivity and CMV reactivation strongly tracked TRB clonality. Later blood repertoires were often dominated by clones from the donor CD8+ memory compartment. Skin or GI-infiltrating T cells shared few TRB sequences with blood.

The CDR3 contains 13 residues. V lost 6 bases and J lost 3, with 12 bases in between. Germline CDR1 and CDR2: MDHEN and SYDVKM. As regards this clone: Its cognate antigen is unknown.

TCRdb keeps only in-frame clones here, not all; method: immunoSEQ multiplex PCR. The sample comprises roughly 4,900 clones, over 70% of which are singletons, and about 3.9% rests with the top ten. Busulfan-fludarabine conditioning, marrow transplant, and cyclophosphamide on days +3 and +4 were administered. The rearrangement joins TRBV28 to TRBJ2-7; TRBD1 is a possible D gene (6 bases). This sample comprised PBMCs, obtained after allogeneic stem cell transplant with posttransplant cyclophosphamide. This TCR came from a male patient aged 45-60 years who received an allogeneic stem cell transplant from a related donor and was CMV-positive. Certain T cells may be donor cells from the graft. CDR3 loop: CASRGSRGYEQYF. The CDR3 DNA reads TGTGCCAGCAGGGGGTCCAGGGGCTACGAGCAGTACTTC.